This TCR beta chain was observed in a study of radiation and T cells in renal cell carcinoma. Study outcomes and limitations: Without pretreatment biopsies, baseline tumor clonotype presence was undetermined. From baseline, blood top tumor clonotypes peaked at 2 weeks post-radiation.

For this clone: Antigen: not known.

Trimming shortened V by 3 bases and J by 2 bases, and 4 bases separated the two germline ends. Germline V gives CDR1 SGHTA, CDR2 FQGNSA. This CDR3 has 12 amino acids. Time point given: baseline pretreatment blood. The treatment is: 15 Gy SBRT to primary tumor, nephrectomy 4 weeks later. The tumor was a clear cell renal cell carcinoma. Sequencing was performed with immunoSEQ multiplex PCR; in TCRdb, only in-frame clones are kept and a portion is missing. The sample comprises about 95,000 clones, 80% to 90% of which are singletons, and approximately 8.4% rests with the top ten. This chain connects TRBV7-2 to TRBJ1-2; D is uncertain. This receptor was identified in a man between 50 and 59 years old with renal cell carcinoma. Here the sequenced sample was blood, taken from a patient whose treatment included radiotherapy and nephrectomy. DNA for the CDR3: TGTGCCAGCAGCTTGGGGAACTATGGCTACACCTTC. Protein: CASSLGNYGYTF. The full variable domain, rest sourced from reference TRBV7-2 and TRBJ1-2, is GAGVSQSPSNKVTEKGKDVELRCDPISGHTALYWYRQSLGQGLEFLIYFQGNSAPDKSGLPSDRFSAERTGGSVSTLTIQRTQQEDSAVYLCASSLGNYGYTFGSGTRLTVV.